The present T cell receptor beta chain was sequenced within a study of PD-1 blockade in classical Hodgkin lymphoma. Following autologous stem cell transplantation, relapse occurred in every patient, and exposure to brentuximab vedotin varied. This clone was seen once. Its specificity is not known. J gave up 4 bases and V 3 bases, and 5 bases lay outside the gene matches. Per germline, CDR1 SGDLS and CDR2 YYNGEE. The CDR3 sequence is 15 residues long. Generated by immunoSEQ multiplex PCR, the TCRdb table keeps only in-frame clones and is missing some. Of 95,000 to 100,000 clones listed, around 89% are singletons. Overall study findings and caveats: At C4D1, TCR diversity had climbed significantly for CD4+ cells, though not for CD8+ cells. Exclusion covered patients beginning nivolumab under 1 year post-ASCT. Newly diagnosed patients and complete responders had comparable diversity at baseline.

The chain recombines TRBV9 with TRBJ2-1, with TRBD2 matching over 9 bases. The sample consisted of peripheral blood mononuclear cells (PBMCs), taken before the second cycle of nivolumab. The TCR sequence derives from a human donor with classical Hodgkin lymphoma. CDR3 DNA sequence: TGTGCCAGCAGCGGATCTAGCGGGAATTACAATGAGCAGTTCTTC. Translation: CASSGSSGNYNEQFF.